This entry lists 30 T cell receptor beta chains sequenced from one sample in a study of CD8+CD57+ T cells in acquired aplastic anemia. Both TCR beta VDJ combination and CDR3 sequence profiling were carried out. Genomic DNA was the template for this profiling. MiXCR was run by TCRdb on the reads, yielding one entry per CDR3 protein. The sample includes about 220,000 distinct CDR3 sequences, roughly 35% of them seen just once. What was sequenced was sorted CD4+, CD8+, or CD8+CD57+ T cells (not recorded which) from PBMCs. These receptors all come from a human donor in good health, serving as a control.

CDR3 DNA: TGTGCCAGCAGCTTGCCGAATCAGCCCCAGCATTTT. Amino acid sequence: CASSLPNQPQHF. This rearrangement joins TRBV7-2 to TRBJ1-5, with D unclear. V lost 3 bases and J 4 bases, leaving 4 bases between the germline ends. This CDR3 is 12 amino acids long. In germline, CDR1 is SGHTA, CDR2 FQGNSA.

The J gene is TRBJ2-7, the V gene TRBV2, with unresolved D. V dropped 2 bases and J dropped 2 bases, with 10 bases sitting between them. CDR3 length: 14 residues. CDR1 and CDR2 (germline): SNHLY, FYNNEI. The DNA for the CDR3 is TGTGCCAGCAGTGAATCGTCCAGTCCCTACGAGCAGTACTTC. Its protein is CASSESSSPYEQYF.

The sample holds a few counts of this clonotype. A much larger clonotype is one base distant, so this may be a read error. This rearrangement joins TRBV20-1 to TRBJ2-7; D unclear. There are 12 residues in the CDR3. The germline gives CDR1 DFQATT, CDR2 SNEGSKA (reference sequence). In nucleotides, the CDR3 is TGCAGTGCTAGCGATCAAAGCTACGAGCGGTACTTC. Translating gives CSASDQSYERYF.

This clonotype was detected ten times or more. The V call is TRBV12-3 or TRBV12-4, the J call TRBJ1-5, with D perhaps TRBD1 (5 bases). The germline V and J ends were trimmed by 4 bases and 7 bases, with 11 bases remaining between them. The CDR3 has 13 amino acids. In nucleotides, the CDR3 is TGTGCCAGCAGTTCGCGGCAGGGCCAGCCCCAGCATTTT. Translated: CASSSRQGQPQHF.

This clonotype was found many times. J is TRBJ2-1 and V is TRBV20-1; unclear D gene. The CDR3 has 13 residues. Per the germline V gene, CDR1 is DFQATT and CDR2 is SNEGSKA (reference sequence). Trimming took off 0 bases at V and 7 bases at J, with 10 bases between the two ends. The DNA for the CDR3 is TGCAGTGCTAGAGATGGTTCCGGGAATGAGCAGTTCTTC. Translating it yields CSARDGSGNEQFF.

Points on this clonotype: A much bigger clone sits one base away, suggesting this may be a read error. This sequence joins TRBV3-1 and TRBJ1-2; D is unclear. The CDR3 has 11 amino acids. Trimming pared 5 bases from V and 4 bases from J, leaving 5 bases between. In germline, CDR1 is LGHDT, CDR2 YNNKEL (reference sequence). The CDR3 nucleotides read TGTGCCAGCAGCTTCAGCTATGGCTACACCTTC. Its protein product is CASSFSYGYTF.

At least ten counts were recorded for this clonotype. This chain uses TRBV7-2 with TRBJ2-1, with D hard to call. Germline V lookup: CDR1 SGHTA, CDR2 FQGNSA. V gave up 1 base and J gave up 8 bases, with 12 bases separating them. This CDR3 comprises 14 residues. The CDR3 region is CASSLGPPGDEQFF. The CDR3 DNA reads TGTGCCAGCAGCTTAGGGCCCCCAGGCGATGAGCAGTTCTTC.

With regard to this clonotype: Possible read error: a much larger clone is one base away. The chain recombines TRBV7-6 with TRBJ1-1; a weak D match, TRBD1 (5 bases). The length of the CDR3 is 14 residues. Germline CDR1 reads SGHVS; CDR2 reads FNYEAQ. The CDR3 here is CASSSLGANTGAFF. The CDR3 DNA sequence: TGTGCCAGCAGCTCCCTCGGGGCGAACACTGGAGCTTTCTTT.

This clonotype was observed a handful of times. V usage is TRBV4-2 and J usage is TRBJ1-2, with a tentative D call TRBD1 (6 bases). The CDR3 is 14 residues long. V dropped 0 bases and J dropped 7 bases, with 12 bases sitting between them. Germline V lookup: CDR1 LGHNA, CDR2 YNFKEQ. Here the CDR3 DNA reads TGTGCCAGCAGCCAAGACCAACAGGGAGTTGGCTACACCTTC. Protein sequence: CASSQDQQGVGYTF.

At least ten counts were recorded for this clonotype. The chain uses TRBV5-6 and TRBJ2-7; D uncertain. Germline values: CDR1 SGHDT, CDR2 YYEEEE. The V end was cut by 4 bases, the J end by 0 bases, with 11 bases between. The CDR3 extends over 14 amino acids. This CDR3 is CASSEWTDSYEQYF. The CDR3 nucleotides read TGTGCCAGCAGCGAATGGACGGACTCCTACGAGCAGTACTTC.

This clonotype occurred many times. The chain couples TRBV15 to TRBJ2-6; D is possibly TRBD2 (5 bases). This CDR3 is built from 18 residues. Germline V gene data show CDR1 as LNHNV and CDR2 as YYDKDF (reference sequence). The ends were cut back, 1 base at V and 0 bases at J, with 13 bases in the middle. CDR3 protein: CATSRAGSGGSGANVLTF. DNA of the CDR3: TGTGCCACCAGCAGAGCGGGGTCGGGCGGCTCTGGGGCCAACGTCCTGACTTTC.

In this sample, this clonotype turned up many times. The chain has TRBV2 and TRBJ2-3, with 7 positions matching TRBD1. V shed 8 bases, J shed 5 bases, and the junction held 10 bases outside the gene matches. The CDR3 length is 14 residues. CDR1 is SNHLY and CDR2 is FYNNEI in the germline V gene. CDR3 amino acids: CASSDRVGGDTQYF. CDR3 bases: TGTGCCAGCTCCGACAGGGTCGGAGGAGATACGCAGTATTTT.

As concerns this clonotype: This sequence may be a read error, since a much larger clone differs from it by one base. This rearrangement joins TRBV14 to TRBJ2-7; 8 bases are shared with TRBD2. The V segment lost 3 bases and the J segment 8 bases; nucleotides outside the gene matches: 12. From germline, CDR1 is SGHDN and CDR2 FVKESK. The CDR3 is 15 residues long. In nucleotides, the CDR3 is TGTGCCAGCAGCCACTCTAGCGGGCTAATTTCGAAGCAGTACTTC. It translates to CASSHSSGLISKQYF.

This chain connects TRBV15 to TRBJ2-7, with TRBD1 matching over 8 bases. The V gene's germline CDR1 is LNHNV and CDR2 YYDKDF (reference sequence). J was trimmed by 2 bases and V by 3 bases; bases with no gene match: 3. The CDR3 loop spans 14 amino acids. CDR3 sequence: CATSRTTGAYEQYF. CDR3 nucleotides: TGTGCCACCAGCAGGACGACAGGGGCCTACGAGCAGTACTTC.

The chain recombines TRBV29-1 with TRBJ1-2; weak D call: TRBD1 (6 bases). Germline CDR1 is SQVTM and CDR2 is ANQGSEA. The CDR3 runs to 12 residues. CDR3: CQLSNREHGYTF. The CDR3 DNA reads TGCCAGCTCTCAAACAGGGAGCACGGCTACACCTTC.

The table lists this clonotype with a few counts. At one of its ends the junction is not consistent with the germline gene, which may arise from a read error. The V gene is TRBV5-1, the J gene TRBJ1-1; D gene unclear. CDR1 SGHRS and CDR2 YFSETQ come from the germline V gene. The CDR3 sequence is 14 residues long. CDR3 amino acids: CASRPLAENTDAFF. The CDR3 DNA reads TGCGCCAGCAGACCCCTCGCAGAAAACACTGATGCTTTCTTT.

There are many counts of this clonotype. The chain links TRBV11-2 to TRBJ2-4; 9 nucleotides agree with TRBD1. The germline gives CDR1 SGHAT, CDR2 FQNNGV. The CDR3 consists of 14 residues. V lost 6 bases and J lost 5; bases outside the gene matches: 5. The CDR3: CASSPQGAQNIQYF. The CDR3 nucleotides read TGTGCCAGCAGTCCACAGGGGGCACAAAACATTCAGTACTTC.

Points on this clonotype: This may stem from a read error, because a much larger clone lies one nucleotide away. V and J are TRBV20-1 and TRBJ1-1; D is possibly TRBD1 (5 bases). This CDR3 comprises 14 residues. Germline V gene data show CDR1 as DFQATT and CDR2 as SNEGSKA (reference sequence). The CDR3 loop is CSPINRRRNTEAFF. The CDR3 DNA is TGCAGCCCTATTAACAGGCGTCGGAACACTGAAGCTTTCTTT.

To note about this clonotype: This may arise from a read error, as a much more abundant clone is one base away. The J gene is TRBJ1-2, the V gene TRBV29-1, with TRBD1 identical over 8 bases. In germline, CDR1 is SQVTM, CDR2 ANQGSEA. V was pared by 6 bases and J by 8 bases, with 5 bases of the junction left unmatched. The CDR3 is 11 residues long. CDR3 DNA: TGCAGCGTCCTAGCAGGGGGCGGCTACACCTTC. It specifies CSVLAGGGYTF.

V is TRBV12-3 or TRBV12-4 and J is TRBJ1-1; D ambiguous. V lost 5 bases, J lost 4 bases, and 17 bases lay in between. The CDR3 extends over 15 amino acids. In DNA form, the CDR3 reads TGTGCCAGCAGTCCCCTTTCTACTCTGGGCACTGAAGCTTTCTTT. It is translated as CASSPLSTLGTEAFF.

A note on this clonotype: This may be a read error: a much more frequent sequence differs by one nucleotide. The rearrangement joins TRBV2 to TRBJ2-1; 10 bases fit TRBD2. The CDR3 is made up of 15 amino acids. From germline, CDR1 is SNHLY and CDR2 FYNNEI. CDR3 DNA: TGTGCCTGCAGTCCTAGCGGGGGTTTTTACAATGAGCAGTTCTTC. Translation: CACSPSGGFYNEQFF.

The chain carries TRBV10-3 and TRBJ1-2; D not certain. This CDR3 is 11 amino acids long. V dropped 5 bases and J dropped 6 bases, with 7 bases sitting between them. From germline, CDR1 is ENHRY and CDR2 SYGVKD. The CDR3 DNA reads as TGTGCCATCAGTTTAGAGAATGGCTACACCTTC. It yields the protein CAISLENGYTF.

Turning to this clonotype: A much more abundant neighbour one base away suggests this may be a read error. CDR3 amino acids: CAGQQGFGSPLHF. The CDR3 DNA follows: TGTGCTGGTCAACAGGGTTTCGGATCACCCCTCCACTTT. The gene calls are TRBV6-1 and TRBJ1-6, with D tentatively TRBD1 (6 bases). Germline loops: CDR1 MNHNS, CDR2 SASEGT. This CDR3 spans 13 amino acids.

This clonotype was seen more than once but under ten times. Given the absence of the conserved phenylalanine or tryptophan at the CDR3 end, a read error is likely. The DNA is omitted, as the CDR3 cannot be located on it reliably, and the CDR3 follows TCRdb's listing. The rearrangement links TRBV2 to TRBJ1-1. Termini included, the CDR3 measures 11 amino acids. Germline V gene data show CDR1 as SNHLY and CDR2 as FYNNEI. The CDR3 is CASNLNTEAYL.

The genes are TRBV10-3 and TRBJ2-3; tentatively, D is TRBD2 (5 bases). V was cut by 6 bases and J by 6 bases, with 10 bases left in between. CDR1 is ENHRY, CDR2 SYGVKD, per germline. This CDR3 is built from 12 residues. The CDR3 spells CAISTGIDTQYF. CDR3 in DNA: TGTGCCATCAGCACGGGGATCGATACGCAGTATTTT.

J is TRBJ1-2 and V is TRBV5-5; 7 nucleotides match TRBD1. The CDR3 is made up of 14 amino acids. J was trimmed by 8 bases and V by 4 bases; bases with no gene match: 11. Germline loops: CDR1 SGHKS, CDR2 YYEKEE (reference sequence). As DNA, the CDR3 is TGTGCCAGCAGCCAAGTAGGACAGGCTGGCGGCTACACCTTC. This translates into CASSQVGQAGGYTF.

This clonotype was counted many times. The CDR3 is CASSIGPDNEQFF. In DNA, the CDR3 is TGTGCCAGTAGTATAGGTCCCGACAATGAGCAGTTCTTC. This sequence joins TRBV19 and TRBJ2-1; no clear D gene. The CDR3 length is 13 residues. Germline assignment: CDR1 LNHDA and CDR2 SQIVND (reference sequence). Trimming cost V 1 base and J 5 bases, with 6 bases left between them.

This clonotype was detected many times. This sequence joins TRBV2 and TRBJ1-2, with no clear D. Between the trimmed V and J ends, which lost 3 bases and 5 bases, there was a span of 7 bases. CDR3 size: 12 residues. CDR1 SNHLY and CDR2 FYNNEI come from the germline V gene. CDR3 sequence reads: CASSEGRYGYTF. The CDR3 DNA reads as TGTGCCAGCAGTGAGGGCCGTTATGGCTACACCTTC.

This clonotype was seen at least ten times. This chain connects TRBV7-9 to TRBJ2-1, with D possibly being TRBD2 (6 bases). CDR1 and CDR2 (germline): SEHNR, FQNEAQ (reference sequence). V lost 3 bases, J lost 5 bases, and 17 bases lay in between. CDR3 size: 16 residues. In nucleotides, the CDR3 is TGTGCCAGCAGCTTTTCCGGCCTAGCGACGCACAATGAGCAGTTCTTC. It encodes CASSFSGLATHNEQFF.

Comment on this clonotype: This sequence may be a read error, since a much larger clone differs from it by one base. This chain connects TRBV29-1 to TRBJ2-3; either TRBD1 or TRBD2 may supply D (6 bases each). Germline CDR1 and CDR2: SQVTM and ANQGSEA. This CDR3 is 18 amino acids long. In nucleotides, the CDR3 is TGCAGCGTTGAATCCCGTGGAGGGGGAAGGGGAAGCACAGATGCGCAGTATTTT. Protein product: CSVESRGGGRGSTDAQYF.